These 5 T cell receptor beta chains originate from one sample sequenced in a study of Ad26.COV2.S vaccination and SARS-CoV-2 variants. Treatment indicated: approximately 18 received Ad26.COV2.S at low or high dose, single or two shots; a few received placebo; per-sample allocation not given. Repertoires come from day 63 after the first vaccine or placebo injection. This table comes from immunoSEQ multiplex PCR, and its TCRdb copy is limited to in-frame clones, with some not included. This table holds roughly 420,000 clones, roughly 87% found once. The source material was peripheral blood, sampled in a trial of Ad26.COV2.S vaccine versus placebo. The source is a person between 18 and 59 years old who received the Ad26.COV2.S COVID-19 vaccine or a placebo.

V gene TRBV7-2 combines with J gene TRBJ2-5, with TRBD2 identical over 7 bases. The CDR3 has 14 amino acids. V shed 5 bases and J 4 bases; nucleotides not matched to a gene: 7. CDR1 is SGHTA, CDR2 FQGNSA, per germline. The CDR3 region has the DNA TGTGCCAGCAGCAACAGACTAGCAGGAGAGACCCAGTACTTC. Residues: CASSNRLAGETQYF.

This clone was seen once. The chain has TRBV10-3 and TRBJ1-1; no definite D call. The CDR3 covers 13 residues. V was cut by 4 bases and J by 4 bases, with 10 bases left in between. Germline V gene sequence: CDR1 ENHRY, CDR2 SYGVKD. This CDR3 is CAISAGDPTEAFF. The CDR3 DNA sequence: TGTGCCATCAGTGCCGGGGATCCCACTGAAGCTTTCTTT.

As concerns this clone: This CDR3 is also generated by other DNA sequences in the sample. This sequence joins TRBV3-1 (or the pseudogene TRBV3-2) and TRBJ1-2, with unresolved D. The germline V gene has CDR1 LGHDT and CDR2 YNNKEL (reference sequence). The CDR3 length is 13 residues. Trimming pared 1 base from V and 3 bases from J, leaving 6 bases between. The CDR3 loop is CASSQGWDYGYTF. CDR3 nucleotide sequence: TGTGCCAGCAGCCAAGGATGGGACTATGGCTACACCTTC.

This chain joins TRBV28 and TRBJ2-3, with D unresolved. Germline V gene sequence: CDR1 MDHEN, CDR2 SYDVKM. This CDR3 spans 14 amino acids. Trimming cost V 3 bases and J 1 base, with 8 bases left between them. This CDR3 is CASSFITGTDTQYF. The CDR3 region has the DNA TGTGCCAGCAGTTTTATTACAGGCACAGATACGCAGTATTTT.

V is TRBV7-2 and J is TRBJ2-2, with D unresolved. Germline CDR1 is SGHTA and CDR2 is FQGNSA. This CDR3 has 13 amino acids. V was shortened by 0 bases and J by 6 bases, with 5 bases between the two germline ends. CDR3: CASSLAAAGELFF. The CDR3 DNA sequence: TGTGCCAGCAGCTTAGCGGCAGCCGGGGAGCTGTTTTTT.